A selection of T cell receptor beta chains follows, all from one sample in a study of OX40 agonist ivuxolimab in advanced cancers. Some clones are missing from TCRdb's copy, which holds only in-frame ones; the method was immunoSEQ multiplex PCR. The sample lists 8,500 to 11,000 clones, 77% seen once, with roughly 30% in the top ten. Source: CD4+ or CD8+ T cells sorted from blood, taken in a trial of the OX40 agonist ivuxolimab. The receptors stem from an adult with an advanced solid tumor such as melanoma, head and neck, liver or kidney cancer. Both conserved end residues are part of each CDR3. The D gene is left open where the match is weak. Size is stated for part of the rows, as once, few or many counts, or as a class when the clone is expanded.

clone_size	v_call	d_call	j_call	cdr3_aa	cdr3_nt
-	TRBV5-5	-	TRBJ1-1	CASSLGGGTEAFF	TGTGCCAGCAGCTTGGGAGGGGGCACTGAAGCTTTCTTT
-	TRBV19	TRBD2	TRBJ2-1	CASSIGLAGGQFF	TGTGCCAGTAGTATCGGCCTAGCGGGAGGGCAGTTCTTC
-	TRBV4-1	TRBD2	TRBJ2-1	CASSQDSGIGRNEQFF	TGCGCCAGCAGCCAAGATAGCGGGATCGGGCGCAATGAGCAGTTCTTC
-	TRBV28	TRBD2	TRBJ2-5	CASSGTSGEWETQYF	TGTGCCAGCAGCGGGACTAGCGGCGAATGGGAGACCCAGTACTTC
-	TRBV7-9	TRBD1	TRBJ2-3	CASSLEPGGYTDTQYF	TGTGCCAGCAGCTTAGAACCAGGGGGTTACACAGATACGCAGTATTTT
-	TRBV7-6	-	TRBJ2-5	CASSFFRSGETQYF	TGTGCCAGCTCCTTCTTCCGGTCTGGGGAGACCCAGTACTTC
-	TRBV10-3	-	TRBJ1-6	CAISDRNRDTDSPLHF	TGTGCCATCAGTGACCGAAACCGGGACACTGATTCACCCCTCCACTTT
-	TRBV29-1	-	TRBJ1-1	CSVTSPLRDSDTEAFF	TGCAGCGTCACCTCTCCCCTCAGGGACTCCGACACTGAAGCTTTCTTT
-	TRBV18	-	TRBJ1-6	CASSPDRNDRNSPLHF	TGTGCCAGCTCACCTGACAGAAATGACCGGAATTCACCCCTCCACTTT
few	TRBV29-1	TRBD2	TRBJ2-1	CSVEGSGVNNEQFF	TGCAGCGTTGAGGGTAGCGGGGTTAACAATGAGCAGTTCTTC
-	TRBV11-2	TRBD2	TRBJ2-1	CASNSGGIHNEQFF	TGTGCCAGCAACTCGGGGGGGATCCACAATGAGCAGTTCTTC
-	TRBV18	TRBD1	TRBJ2-7	CASSAGQAYEQYF	TGTGCCAGCTCAGCGGGACAGGCCTACGAGCAGTACTTC
-	TRBV9	-	TRBJ2-7	CASSVRQLAYEQYF	TGTGCCAGCAGCGTCCGACAGCTTGCCTACGAGCAGTACTTC
medium-sized	TRBV25-1	TRBD1	TRBJ2-2	CASSAPDRDTGELFF	TGTGCCAGCAGTGCCCCGGACAGGGACACCGGGGAGCTGTTTTTT
-	TRBV7-9	-	TRBJ2-3	CASSPPSPGDTQYF	TGTGCCAGCAGCCCTCCCTCTCCTGGGGATACGCAGTATTTT
-	TRBV28	TRBD2	TRBJ2-1	CASSFGYGTSPTSSYNEQFF	TGTGCCAGCAGTTTTGGGTACGGGACTAGCCCAACGAGCTCCTACAATGAGCAGTTCTTC
-	TRBV6-5	-	TRBJ2-7	CASSPDLGEQYF	TGTGCCAGCAGCCCGGACTTAGGGGAGCAGTACTTC
few	TRBV19	-	TRBJ2-7	CASSKGYEQYF	TGTGCCAGTAGTAAGGGTTACGAGCAGTACTTC
-	TRBV30	-	TRBJ2-3	CAWSVGQGEGTDTQYF	TGTGCCTGGAGTGTCGGTCAGGGCGAAGGCACAGATACGCAGTATTTT
few	TRBV7-9	TRBD1	TRBJ1-1	CASSPTGGITEAFF	TGTGCCAGCAGCCCCACAGGGGGCATCACTGAAGCTTTCTTT
-	TRBV4-2	-	TRBJ2-7	CASSQDSGSSYEQYF	TGTGCCAGCAGCCAAGATTCCGGGAGCTCCTACGAGCAGTACTTC
-	TRBV10-3	-	TRBJ1-5	CAISAGRQNQPQHF	TGTGCCATCAGTGCGGGACGCCAGAATCAGCCCCAGCATTTT
-	TRBV10-2	-	TRBJ1-5	CASSESDSVYSNQPQHF	TGCGCCAGCAGTGAATCGGACAGCGTTTATAGCAATCAGCCCCAGCATTTT
once	TRBV9	-	TRBJ2-7	CASSLRTGVSYEQYF	TGTGCCAGCAGCCTTCGGACGGGGGTCTCCTACGAGCAGTACTTC
-	TRBV11-2	-	TRBJ2-5	CASSPQARVLGQETQYF	TGTGCCAGCAGCCCTCAGGCACGGGTCTTGGGCCAAGAGACCCAGTACTTC
-	TRBV30	TRBD1	TRBJ1-5	CACQTGRGYSNQPQHF	TGTGCCTGCCAGACAGGGCGGGGGTATAGCAATCAGCCCCAGCATTTT
-	TRBV30	TRBD1	TRBJ1-1	CAWRQGNTEAFF	TGTGCCTGGCGACAGGGCAACACTGAAGCTTTCTTT